This T cell receptor (beta chain) was recorded in a study of response to subunit inactivated influenza vaccine. TCRdb passed the RT-PCR reads through MiXCR, listing each CDR3 protein once. This table holds over 150,000 distinct CDR3 sequences, approximately 11% found once. The CDR3 extends over 16 amino acids. With 7 bases clipped from V and 4 bases from J, the junction kept 9 bases outside the gene matches. CDR1 and CDR2 from the germline V gene are MNHNS and SASEGT. The source material was non-naive T cells sorted from PBMCs, sampled roughly 48 days after vaccination. This rearrangement joins TRBV6-1 to TRBJ2-2, with 10 bases identical to TRBD2. The source is a middle-aged man who received an inactivated influenza vaccine. The CDR3 region is CASNGLAATTTGELFF. CDR3 coding DNA: TGTGCCAGCAACGGACTAGCGGCCACCACCACCGGGGAGCTGTTTTTT.